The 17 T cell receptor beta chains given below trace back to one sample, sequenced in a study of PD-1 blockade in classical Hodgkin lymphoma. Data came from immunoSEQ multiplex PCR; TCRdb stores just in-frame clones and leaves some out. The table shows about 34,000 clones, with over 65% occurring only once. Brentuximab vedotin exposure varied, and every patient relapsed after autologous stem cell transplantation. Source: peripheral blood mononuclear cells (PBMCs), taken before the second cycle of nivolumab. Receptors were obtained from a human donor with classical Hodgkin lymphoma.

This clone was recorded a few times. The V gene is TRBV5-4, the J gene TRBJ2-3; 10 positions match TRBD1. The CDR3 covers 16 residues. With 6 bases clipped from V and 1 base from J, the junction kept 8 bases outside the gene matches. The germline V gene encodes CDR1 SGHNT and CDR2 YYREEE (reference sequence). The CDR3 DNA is TGTGCCAGCACCCGGGACAGGGGAACGGGCACAGATACGCAGTATTTT. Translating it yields CASTRDRGTGTDTQYF.

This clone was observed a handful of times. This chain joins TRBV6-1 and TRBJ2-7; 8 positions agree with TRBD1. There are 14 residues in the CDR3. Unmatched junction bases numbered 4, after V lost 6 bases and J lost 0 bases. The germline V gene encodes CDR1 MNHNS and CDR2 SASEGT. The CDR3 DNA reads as TGTGCCAGCAGGCGGGACAGGCTCTCCTACGAGCAGTACTTC. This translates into CASRRDRLSYEQYF.

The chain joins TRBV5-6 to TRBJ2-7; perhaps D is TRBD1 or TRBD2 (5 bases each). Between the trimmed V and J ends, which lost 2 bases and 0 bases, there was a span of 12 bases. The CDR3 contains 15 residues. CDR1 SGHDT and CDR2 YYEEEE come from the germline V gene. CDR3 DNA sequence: TGTGCCAGCAGCTTCGGGGCCCTATTCTCCTACGAGCAGTACTTC. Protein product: CASSFGALFSYEQYF.

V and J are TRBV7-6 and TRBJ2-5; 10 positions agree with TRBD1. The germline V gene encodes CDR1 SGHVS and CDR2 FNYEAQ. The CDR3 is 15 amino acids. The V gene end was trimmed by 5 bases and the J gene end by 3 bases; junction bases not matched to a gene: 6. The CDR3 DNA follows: TGTGCCAGCAGCCCTCCCGGGACAGGGGAAGAGACCCAGTACTTC. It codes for CASSPPGTGEETQYF.

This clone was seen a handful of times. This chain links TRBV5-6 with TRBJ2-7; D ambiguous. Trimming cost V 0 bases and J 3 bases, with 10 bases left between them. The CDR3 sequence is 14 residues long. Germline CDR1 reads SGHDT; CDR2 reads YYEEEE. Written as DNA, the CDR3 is TGTGCCAGCAGCTTGGAGGTGGGCCACTACGAGCAGTACTTC. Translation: CASSLEVGHYEQYF.

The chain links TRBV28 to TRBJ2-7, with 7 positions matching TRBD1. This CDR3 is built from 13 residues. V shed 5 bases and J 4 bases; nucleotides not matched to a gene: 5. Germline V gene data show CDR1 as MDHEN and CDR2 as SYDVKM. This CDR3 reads CASSSIQGYEQYF. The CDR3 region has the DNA TGTGCCAGCAGTAGCATACAGGGGTACGAGCAGTACTTC.

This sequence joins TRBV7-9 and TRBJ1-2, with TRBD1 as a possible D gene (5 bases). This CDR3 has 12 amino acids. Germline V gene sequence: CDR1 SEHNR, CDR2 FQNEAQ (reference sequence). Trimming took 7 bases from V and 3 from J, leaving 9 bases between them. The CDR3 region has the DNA TGTGCCAGCACCGGGGGGGACTATGGCTACACCTTC. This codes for CASTGGDYGYTF.

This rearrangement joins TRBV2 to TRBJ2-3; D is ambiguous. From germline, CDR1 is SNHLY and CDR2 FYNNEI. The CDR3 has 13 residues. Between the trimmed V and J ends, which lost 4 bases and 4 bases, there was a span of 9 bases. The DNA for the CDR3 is TGTGCCAGCAGTGGGTTGGGGTCAGATACGCAGTATTTT. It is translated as CASSGLGSDTQYF.

CDR3 in amino acids: CASSLTNTGELFF. CDR3 sequence (DNA): TGTGCCAGCAGCCTTACGAACACCGGGGAGCTGTTTTTT. The rearrangement uses TRBV7-6 and TRBJ2-2, with no clear D. Germline-derived CDR1 and CDR2 are SGHVS and FNYEAQ. V gave up 5 bases and J gave up 0 bases, with 4 bases separating them. This CDR3 spans 13 amino acids.

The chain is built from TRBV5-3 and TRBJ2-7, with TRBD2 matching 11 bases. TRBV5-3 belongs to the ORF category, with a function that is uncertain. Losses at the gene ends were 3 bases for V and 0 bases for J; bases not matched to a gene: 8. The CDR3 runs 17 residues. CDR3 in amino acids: CARSSGLAGWGSYEQYF. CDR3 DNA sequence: TGTGCCAGAAGCTCCGGACTAGCGGGCTGGGGCTCCTACGAGCAGTACTTC.

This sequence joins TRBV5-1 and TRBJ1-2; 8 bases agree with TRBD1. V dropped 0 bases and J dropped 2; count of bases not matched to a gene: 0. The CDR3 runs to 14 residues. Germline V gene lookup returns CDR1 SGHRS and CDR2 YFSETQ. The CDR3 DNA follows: TGCGCCAGCAGCTTGGGGGACAGGAACTATGGCTACACCTTC. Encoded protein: CASSLGDRNYGYTF.

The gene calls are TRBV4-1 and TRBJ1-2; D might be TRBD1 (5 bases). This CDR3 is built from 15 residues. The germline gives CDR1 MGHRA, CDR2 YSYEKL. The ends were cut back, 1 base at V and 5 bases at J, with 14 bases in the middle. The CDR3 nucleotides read TGCGCCAGCAGCCAAGTTGCGACAGTCGGATATGGCTACACCTTC. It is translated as CASSQVATVGYGYTF.

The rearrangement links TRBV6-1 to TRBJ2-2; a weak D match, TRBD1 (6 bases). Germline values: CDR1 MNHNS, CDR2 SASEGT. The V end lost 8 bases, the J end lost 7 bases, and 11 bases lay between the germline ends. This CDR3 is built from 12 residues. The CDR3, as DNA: TGTGCCAGCCGACAGGCCATCGGGGAGCTGTTTTTT. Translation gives CASRQAIGELFF.

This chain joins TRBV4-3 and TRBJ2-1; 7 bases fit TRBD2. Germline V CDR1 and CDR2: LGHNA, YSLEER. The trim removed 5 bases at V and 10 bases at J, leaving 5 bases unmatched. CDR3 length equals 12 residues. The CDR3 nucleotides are TGCGCCAGCAGCTTTTACGGGGGGGAGCAGTTCTTC. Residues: CASSFYGGEQFF.

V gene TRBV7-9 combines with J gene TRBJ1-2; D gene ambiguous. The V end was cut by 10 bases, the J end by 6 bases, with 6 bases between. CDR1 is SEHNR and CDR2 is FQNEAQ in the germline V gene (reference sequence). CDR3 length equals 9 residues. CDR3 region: CATQDGYTF. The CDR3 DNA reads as TGTGCCACCCAAGATGGCTACACCTTC.

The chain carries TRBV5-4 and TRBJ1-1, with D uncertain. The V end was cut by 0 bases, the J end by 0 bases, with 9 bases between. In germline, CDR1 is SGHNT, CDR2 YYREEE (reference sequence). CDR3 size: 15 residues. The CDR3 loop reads CASSLEGLMNTEAFF. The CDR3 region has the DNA TGTGCCAGCAGCTTGGAAGGCCTGATGAACACTGAAGCTTTCTTT.

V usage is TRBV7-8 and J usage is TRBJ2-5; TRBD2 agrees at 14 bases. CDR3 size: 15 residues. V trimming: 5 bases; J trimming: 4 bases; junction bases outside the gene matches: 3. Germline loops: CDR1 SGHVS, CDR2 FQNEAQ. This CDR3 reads CASSQGLAGAETQYF. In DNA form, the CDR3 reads TGTGCCAGCAGCCAGGGACTAGCGGGGGCAGAGACCCAGTACTTC.